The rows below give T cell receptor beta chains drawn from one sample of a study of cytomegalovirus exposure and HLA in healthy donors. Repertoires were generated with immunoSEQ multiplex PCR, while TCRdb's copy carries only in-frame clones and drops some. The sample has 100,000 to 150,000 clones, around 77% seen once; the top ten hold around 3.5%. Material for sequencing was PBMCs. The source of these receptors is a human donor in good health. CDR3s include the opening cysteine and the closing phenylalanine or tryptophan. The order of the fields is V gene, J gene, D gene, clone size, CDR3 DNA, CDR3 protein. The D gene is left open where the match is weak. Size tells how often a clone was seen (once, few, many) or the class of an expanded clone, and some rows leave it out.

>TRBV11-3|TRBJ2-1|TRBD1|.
TGTGCCAGCAGCTCGCCGGGACAGGGGACCGGCAATGAGCAGTTCTTC
CASSSPGQGTGNEQFF
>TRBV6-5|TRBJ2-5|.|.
TGTGCCAGCAGTTATAGCGGAACGTACCAAGAGACCCAGTACTTC
CASSYSGTYQETQYF
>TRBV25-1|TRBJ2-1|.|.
TGTGCCAGCAGTGAATATATGGACAGACCCTACAATGAGCAGTTCTTC
CASSEYMDRPYNEQFF
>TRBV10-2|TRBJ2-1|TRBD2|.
TGCGCCAGCAGTGATCCCCTACTAGCGGGAGTCCACAATGAGCAGTTCTTC
CASSDPLLAGVHNEQFF
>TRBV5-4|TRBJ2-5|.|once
TGTGCCAGCAGCCATAATCAGGGGATTATCCAAGAGACCCAGTACTTC
CASSHNQGIIQETQYF
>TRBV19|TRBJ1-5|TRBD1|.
TGTGCCAGTAGCGGGACAGGAAGGGGCAATCAGCCCCAGCATTTT
CASSGTGRGNQPQHF
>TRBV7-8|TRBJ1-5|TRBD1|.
TGTGCCAGCAGCTTGGGACAGGGGGCTTGGCAGCCCCAGCATTTT
CASSLGQGAWQPQHF
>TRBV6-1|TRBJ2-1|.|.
TGTGCCAGCAGTGGGGAGCCTTTCTACAATGAGCAGTTCTTC
CASSGEPFYNEQFF
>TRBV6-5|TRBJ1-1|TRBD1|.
TGTGCCAGCAGACAAACCTGGACAGGAGGAACTGAAGCTTTCTTT
CASRQTWTGGTEAFF
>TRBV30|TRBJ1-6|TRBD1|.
TGTGCCTGGAGTGTACCCGCCGGGACAGGGGCTCGGGGGTTCCCCCTCCACTTT
CAWSVPAGTGARGFPLHF
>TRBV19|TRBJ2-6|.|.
TGTGCCAGTAGTATCGGAGCAGGGAGGTCTGGGGCCAACGTCCTGACTTTC
CASSIGAGRSGANVLTF
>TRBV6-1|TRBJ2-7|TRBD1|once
TGTGCCAGCAGGAGGGGACAGGGGGTCAACGAGCAGTACTTC
CASRRGQGVNEQYF
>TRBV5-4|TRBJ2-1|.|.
TGTGCCAGCAGCCACATGGGGGGCTCCTACAATGAGCAGTTCTTC
CASSHMGGSYNEQFF
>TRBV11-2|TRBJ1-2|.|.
TGTGCCAGCAGCTTAGAGTCCCGGGTCTATGGCTACACCTTC
CASSLESRVYGYTF
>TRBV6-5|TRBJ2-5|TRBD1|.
TGTGCCAGCAGTGGGGACAGGGGGCTCGGAGAGACCCAGTACTTC
CASSGDRGLGETQYF
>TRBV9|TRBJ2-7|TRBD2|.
TGTGCCAGCAGCGTAACCGGGGGGGCCTACGAGCAGTACTTC
CASSVTGGAYEQYF
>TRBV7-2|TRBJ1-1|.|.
TGTGCCAGCAGCTTAGTATCTCCCCCCACTGAAGCTTTCTTT
CASSLVSPPTEAFF
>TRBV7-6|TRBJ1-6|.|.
TGTGCCAGCAGTCTGGACAACCTCGGGTCACCCCTCCACTTT
CASSLDNLGSPLHF
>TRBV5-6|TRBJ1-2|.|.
TGTGCCAGCAGCTTGGCAGGTCGCCAGGGGAATGGCTACACCTTC
CASSLAGRQGNGYTF
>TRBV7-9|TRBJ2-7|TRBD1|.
TGTTCCAGCAGCTTAGCAGGGTCTTTAAGGACAGGTTATTACGAGCAGTACTTC
CSSSLAGSLRTGYYEQYF
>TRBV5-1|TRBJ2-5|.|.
TGCGCCAGCAGCTTGGAACAGGCGGCCGGGGAGACCCAGTACTTC
CASSLEQAAGETQYF
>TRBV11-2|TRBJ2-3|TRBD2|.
TGTGCCAGCAGCCCGGGACTAGAACGCACAGATACGCAGTATTTT
CASSPGLERTDTQYF
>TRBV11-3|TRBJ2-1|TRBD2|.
TGTGCCAGCACCTTCACCGGGACTAGCGGGAGTTTAAGGAATGAGCAGTTCTTC
CASTFTGTSGSLRNEQFF
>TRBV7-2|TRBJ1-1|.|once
TGTGCCAGCAGCTTAGTGGAGCCCACGTACACTGAAGCTTTCTTT
CASSLVEPTYTEAFF
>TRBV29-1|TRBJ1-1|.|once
TGCAGCGTCGGTCAGGGATATATGGGCACTGAAGCTTTCTTT
CSVGQGYMGTEAFF
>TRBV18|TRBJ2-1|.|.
TGTGCCAGCTCACCCAATAGCTTAATCGCCTCAAATGAGCAGTTCTTC
CASSPNSLIASNEQFF
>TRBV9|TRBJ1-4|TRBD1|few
TGTGCCAGCAGCGTAGCTTCAGGGGGGCATGAAAAACTGTTTTTT
CASSVASGGHEKLFF
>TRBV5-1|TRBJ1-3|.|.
TGCGCCAGCAGCTTGACCTCGGGGGAAAGCTCTGGAAACACCATATATTTT
CASSLTSGESSGNTIYF
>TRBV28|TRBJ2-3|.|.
TGTGCCAGCAGCCCCGGGGAGGATACGCAGTATTTT
CASSPGEDTQYF
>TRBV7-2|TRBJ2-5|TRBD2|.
TGTGCCAGCAGCTTATATTACAGCGGGAGAAGTGAGACCCAGTACTTC
CASSLYYSGRSETQYF
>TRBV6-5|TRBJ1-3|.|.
TGTGCCAGCAGTTTTCAGGGTGGGGTAAACACCATATATTTT
CASSFQGGVNTIYF
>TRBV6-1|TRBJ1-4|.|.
TGTGCCAGCAGTGAGAACAGGGCCTCACACGCAAATGAAAAACTGTTTTTT
CASSENRASHANEKLFF
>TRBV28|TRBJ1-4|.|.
TGTGCCAGCTCCCAGAATGAAAAACTGTTTTTT
CASSQNEKLFF
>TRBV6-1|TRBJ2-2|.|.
TGTGCCAGCATTCGCCAAGGCGGGTCAGCCGGGGAGCTGTTTTTT
CASIRQGGSAGELFF
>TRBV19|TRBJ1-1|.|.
TGTGCCAGTAGTCCCTCTAGGGAGGCTGGGATTGGGAACACTGAAGCTTTCTTT
CASSPSREAGIGNTEAFF
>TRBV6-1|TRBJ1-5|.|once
TGTGCCAGCAGAGAGGACAGTAGAAGCAATCAGCCCCAGCATTTT
CASREDSRSNQPQHF
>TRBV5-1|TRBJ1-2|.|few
TGCGCCAGCAGCTTCGGGTCTAACTATGGCTACACCTTC
CASSFGSNYGYTF
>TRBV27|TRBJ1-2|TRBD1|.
TGTGCCAGCAGTTCGACAGGGGTTAATGGCTACACCTTC
CASSSTGVNGYTF
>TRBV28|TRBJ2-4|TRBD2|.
TGTGCCAGCAGTATAGCGGGAGTAGCCAAAAACATTCAGTACTTC
CASSIAGVAKNIQYF
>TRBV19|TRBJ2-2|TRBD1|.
TGTGCCAGTAGTATAGAGGGGGACAGGGTGAACACCGGGGAGCTGTTTTTT
CASSIEGDRVNTGELFF
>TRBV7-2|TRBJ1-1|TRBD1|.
TGTGCCAGCAGTATTCGGACAGGCCCACGCGAAGCTTTCTTT
CASSIRTGPREAFF
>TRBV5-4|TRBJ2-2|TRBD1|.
TGTGCCAGCAGCATAGACAGGGGGAGCACCGGGGAGCTGTTTTTT
CASSIDRGSTGELFF
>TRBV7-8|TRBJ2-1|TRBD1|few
TGTGCCAGCAGCCCTCGACAGGGACCCTCCAATGAGCAGTTCTTC
CASSPRQGPSNEQFF
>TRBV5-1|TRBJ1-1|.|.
TGCGCCAGCAGCTTCGAGGGCGGGAACACTGAAGCTTTCTTT
CASSFEGGNTEAFF
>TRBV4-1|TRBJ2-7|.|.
TGCGCCAGCAGCCAAGATCCCGCCGGGAGTAAAACCTACGAGCAGTACTTC
CASSQDPAGSKTYEQYF
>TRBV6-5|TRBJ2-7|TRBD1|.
TGTGCCAGCAGCCTCCTACAGGGGGCCTACGAGCAGTACTTC
CASSLLQGAYEQYF